This T cell receptor beta chain was profiled in a study of T cell responses to AZD1222 COVID-19 vaccine. Second-dose schedules of about 4 or about 12 weeks were combined. Profiling relied on immunoSEQ multiplex PCR, and the TCRdb table lists in-frame clones only, not all of them. The profile shows around 130,000 clones, 88% of them singletons. Study observations and caveats: Spike-spanning, vaccine-associated CD4 TCRs were dominant at 160-218 and 743-854. The donor group comprised mostly white British people and more females; the analysis possibly underestimated clonal diversity.

Germline CDR1 reads SQVTM; CDR2 reads ANQGSEA. This CDR3 comprises 12 residues. The V gene lost 6 bases and the J gene lost 7 bases, with 15 bases spanning the gap. In regard to this clone: Its target is not known.

Sequences were derived from peripheral blood, sampled 28 days after the second AZD1222 dose. This receptor was taken from an adult who received the AZD1222 COVID-19 vaccine. The chain has TRBV29-1 and TRBJ1-2; D not certain. Here the CDR3 reads CSVGEPSGGYTF. The CDR3 nucleotides are TGCAGCGTGGGAGAGCCTTCTGGTGGCTACACCTTC.